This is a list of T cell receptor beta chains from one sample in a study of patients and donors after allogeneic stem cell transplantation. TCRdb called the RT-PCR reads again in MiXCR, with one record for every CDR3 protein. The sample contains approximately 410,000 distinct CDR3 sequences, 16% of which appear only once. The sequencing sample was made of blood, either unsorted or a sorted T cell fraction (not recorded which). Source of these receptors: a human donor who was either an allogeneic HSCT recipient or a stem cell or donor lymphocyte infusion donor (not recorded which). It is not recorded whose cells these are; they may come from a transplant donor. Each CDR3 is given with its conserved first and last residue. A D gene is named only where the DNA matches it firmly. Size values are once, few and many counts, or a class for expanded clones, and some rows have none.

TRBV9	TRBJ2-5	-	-	CASSAGSGETQYF	TGTGCCAGCAGCGCCGGGTCGGGCGAGACCCAGTACTTC
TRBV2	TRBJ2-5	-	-	CASSEAETQYF	TGTGCCAGCAGTGAAGCCGAGACCCAGTACTTC
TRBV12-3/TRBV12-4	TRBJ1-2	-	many	CASSLDGAYYGYTF	TGTGCCAGCAGTTTGGACGGAGCGTACTATGGCTACACCTTC
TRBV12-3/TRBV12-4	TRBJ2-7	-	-	CASRAGPMYEQYF	TGTGCCAGCAGGGCCGGACCCATGTACGAGCAGTACTTC
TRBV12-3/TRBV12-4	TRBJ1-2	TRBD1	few	CASSRDRVDYGYTF	TGTGCCAGCAGCAGGGACAGGGTTGACTATGGCTACACCTTC
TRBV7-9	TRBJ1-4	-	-	CASSRTATNEKLFF	TGTGCCAGCAGCCGGACAGCAACTAATGAAAAACTGTTTTTT
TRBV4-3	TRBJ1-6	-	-	CASSQDRGGLGSPLHF	TGCGCCAGCAGCCAAGACCGCGGGGGGCTGGGCTCACCCCTCCACTTT
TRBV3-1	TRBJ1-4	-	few	CASSQAGLREKLFF	TGTGCCAGCAGCCAAGCGGGACTGAGGGAAAAACTGTTTTTT
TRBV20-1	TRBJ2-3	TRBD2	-	CSATAGAGGLSDTQYF	TGCAGTGCTACCGCCGGGGCGGGGGGACTGTCAGATACGCAGTATTTT
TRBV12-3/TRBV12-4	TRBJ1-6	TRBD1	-	CASSFVRETAGGRNSPLHF	TGTGCCAGCAGTTTTGTACGAGAAACGGCAGGGGGCCGAAATTCACCCCTCCACTTT
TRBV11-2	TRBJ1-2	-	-	CASSLSLEGIYGYTF	TGTGCCAGCAGCTTAAGCTTAGAAGGGATCTATGGCTACACCTTC
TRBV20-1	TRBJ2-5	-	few	CSAPRGAGVQETQYF	TGCAGTGCTCCCCGTGGGGCTGGGGTTCAAGAGACCCAGTACTTC
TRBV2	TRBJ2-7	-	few	CASSEPQGGSFEQYF	TGTGCCAGCAGTGAACCGCAGGGGGGGTCCTTCGAGCAGTACTTC
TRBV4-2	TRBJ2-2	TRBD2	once	CASSRRTSGGTGTGELFF	TGTGCCAGCAGTCGACGGACTAGCGGGGGAACGGGGACCGGGGAGCTGTTTTTT
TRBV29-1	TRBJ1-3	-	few	CSADSGNTIYF	TGCAGCGCCGACAGTGGCAACACCATATATTTT
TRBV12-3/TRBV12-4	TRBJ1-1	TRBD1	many	CASRGQGSTEAFF	TGTGCCAGCAGGGGACAGGGGAGCACTGAAGCTTTCTTT
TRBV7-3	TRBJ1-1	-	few	CASSPRGEIEAFF	TGTGCCAGCAGCCCCCGTGGGGAGATAGAAGCTTTCTTT
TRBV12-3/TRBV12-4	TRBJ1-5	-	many	CASSLAGIYLSNQPQHF	TGTGCCAGCAGTCTAGCCGGAATCTACCTCAGCAATCAGCCCCAGCATTTT
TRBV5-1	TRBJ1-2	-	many	CASSLDAGLNYGYTF	TGCGCCAGCAGCTTGGATGCAGGGTTGAACTATGGCTACACCTTC
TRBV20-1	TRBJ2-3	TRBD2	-	CSASSIAGQSTDTQYF	TGCAGTGCTAGTTCCATAGCGGGACAAAGCACAGATACGCAGTATTTT
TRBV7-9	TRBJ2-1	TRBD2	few	CASSATSGGFYNEQFF	TGTGCCAGCAGCGCAACCAGCGGGGGATTTTACAATGAGCAGTTCTTC
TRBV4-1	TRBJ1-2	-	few	CASSQLGSGTYGYTF	TGCGCCAGCAGCCAGCTAGGATCAGGGACCTATGGCTACACCTTC
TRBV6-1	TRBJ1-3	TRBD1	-	CASSRGQGGSGNTIYF	TGTGCCAGCAGCCGCGGACAGGGGGGATCTGGAAACACCATATATTTT
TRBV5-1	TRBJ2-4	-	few	CASSFTGREAKNIQYF	TGCGCCAGCAGCTTTACAGGGAGGGAGGCCAAAAACATTCAGTACTTC
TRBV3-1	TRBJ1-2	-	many	CASSLRHGGYTF	TGTGCCAGCAGCCTCCGACATGGTGGCTACACCTTC
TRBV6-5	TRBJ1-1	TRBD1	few	CASSYQGDGRFFF	TGTGCCAGCAGTTACCAGGGGGATGGTCGTTTTTTCTTT
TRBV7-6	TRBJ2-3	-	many	CASSLPLGSDTQYF	TGTGCCAGCAGCTTACCCCTAGGTTCAGATACGCAGTATTTT
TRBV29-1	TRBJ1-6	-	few	CSVETGDINSPLHF	TGCAGCGTTGAAACGGGAGACATTAATTCACCCCTCCACTTT
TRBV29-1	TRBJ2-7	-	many	CSVGGPTYEQYF	TGCAGCGTTGGTGGACCCACCTACGAGCAGTACTTC
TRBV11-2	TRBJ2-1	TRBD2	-	CASSLVWTRYYNEQFF	TGTGCCAGCAGCTTAGTCTGGACTAGGTATTACAATGAGCAGTTCTTC
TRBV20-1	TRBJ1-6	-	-	CSGKSGLKNSPLHF	TGCAGTGGAAAGTCGGGACTGAAAAATTCACCCCTCCACTTT
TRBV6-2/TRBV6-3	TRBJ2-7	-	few	CASITFSGSSYEQYF	TGTGCCAGCATTACCTTCTCGGGGAGCTCCTACGAGCAGTACTTC
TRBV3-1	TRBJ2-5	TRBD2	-	CASSQKSGGGQETQYF	TGTGCCAGCAGCCAAAAGAGCGGGGGGGGGCAAGAGACCCAGTACTTC
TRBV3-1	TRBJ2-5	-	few	CASSQVLRQETQYF	TGTGCCAGCAGCCAAGTCCTGCGACAAGAGACCCAGTACTTC
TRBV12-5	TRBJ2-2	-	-	CASGPQIGTSAELFF	TGTGCTAGTGGTCCACAAATCGGGACCTCCGCGGAGCTGTTTTTT
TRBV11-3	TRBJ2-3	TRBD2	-	CASSLDGGGSDTQYF	TGTGCCAGCAGCTTAGATGGGGGGGGATCAGATACGCAGTATTTT
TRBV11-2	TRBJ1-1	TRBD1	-	CASSSAGGMNTEAFF	TGTGCCAGCAGCTCCGCAGGGGGGATGAACACTGAAGCTTTCTTT
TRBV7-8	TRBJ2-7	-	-	CASSFRQISYEQYF	TGTGCCAGCAGCTTCCGACAAATCTCCTACGAGCAGTACTTC
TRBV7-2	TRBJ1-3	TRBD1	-	CASTPRWTGPGNTIYF	TGTGCCAGCACCCCCCGCTGGACAGGGCCGGGAAACACCATATATTTT
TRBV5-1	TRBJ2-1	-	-	CASQAEGALFF	TGCGCCAGCCAAGCGGAGGGGGCTCTGTTCTTC
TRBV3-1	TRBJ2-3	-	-	CASSQVANSLTDTQYF	TGTGCCAGCAGCCAAGTTGCTAACAGCCTCACAGATACGCAGTATTTT
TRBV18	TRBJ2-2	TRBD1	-	CASSATGDTGELFF	TGTGCCAGCTCAGCGACAGGGGACACCGGGGAGCTGTTTTTT